The rows below give T cell receptor beta chains drawn from one sample of a study of cytomegalovirus exposure and HLA in healthy donors. Some clones are missing from TCRdb's copy, which holds only in-frame ones; the method was immunoSEQ multiplex PCR. The sample holds about 140,000 clones. The sample taken for sequencing was PBMCs. These receptors were collected from a male donor in good health and CMV-seronegative. Each CDR3 is given with its conserved first and last residue. The order of the fields is V gene, J gene, D gene, CDR3 protein, CDR3 DNA. A D gene is named only where the DNA matches it firmly.

v_gene: TRBV27; j_gene: TRBJ1-2; d_gene: TRBD1; CDR3aa: CASSLRQGAGGYTF; CDR3nt: TGTGCCAGCAGTTTAAGGCAGGGGGCGGGTGGCTACACCTTC
v_gene: TRBV28; j_gene: TRBJ1-4; d_gene: NA; CDR3aa: CASEQANEKLFF; CDR3nt: TGTGCCAGCGAGCAGGCTAATGAAAAACTGTTTTTT
v_gene: TRBV7-3; j_gene: TRBJ2-7; d_gene: NA; CDR3aa: CASSLTYGGNYEQYF; CDR3nt: TGTGCCAGCAGCTTAACGTATGGGGGCAACTACGAGCAGTACTTC
v_gene: TRBV9; j_gene: TRBJ1-4; d_gene: TRBD1; CDR3aa: CASSVAGQGGEKLFF; CDR3nt: TGTGCCAGCAGCGTAGCTGGACAGGGGGGAGAAAAACTGTTTTTT
v_gene: TRBV28; j_gene: TRBJ2-7; d_gene: NA; CDR3aa: CASSIIRDKRTYEQYF; CDR3nt: TGTGCCAGCAGTATAATCCGGGACAAGCGAACCTACGAGCAGTACTTC
v_gene: TRBV7-9; j_gene: TRBJ2-3; d_gene: NA; CDR3aa: CASSTKTGSTDTQYF; CDR3nt: TGTGCCAGCAGCACAAAGACAGGCAGCACAGATACGCAGTATTTT
v_gene: TRBV2; j_gene: TRBJ1-5; d_gene: NA; CDR3aa: CASSREARNQPQHF; CDR3nt: TGTGCCAGCAGTCGGGAGGCTAGGAATCAGCCCCAGCATTTT
v_gene: TRBV7-3; j_gene: TRBJ2-1; d_gene: NA; CDR3aa: CASSLMTATYNEQFF; CDR3nt: TGTGCCAGCAGCTTAATGACAGCTACCTACAATGAGCAGTTCTTC
v_gene: TRBV11-2; j_gene: TRBJ2-5; d_gene: NA; CDR3aa: CASSLSQGLLKSQYF; CDR3nt: TGTGCCAGCAGCTTGTCCCAGGGTCTGTTGAAGTCCCAGTACTTC
v_gene: TRBV5-6; j_gene: TRBJ2-3; d_gene: TRBD2; CDR3aa: CASSPRTSGSDTQYF; CDR3nt: TGTGCCAGCAGCCCACGGACTAGCGGTTCAGATACGCAGTATTTT
v_gene: TRBV15; j_gene: TRBJ1-1; d_gene: TRBD1; CDR3aa: CATSSHRGPVTEAFF; CDR3nt: TGTGCCACCAGCAGCCACAGGGGACCGGTCACTGAAGCTTTCTTT
v_gene: TRBV25-1; j_gene: TRBJ1-4; d_gene: TRBD1; CDR3aa: CASSEGQGAFNEKLFF; CDR3nt: TGTGCCAGCAGTGAGGGACAGGGGGCTTTTAATGAAAAACTGTTTTTT
v_gene: TRBV6-5; j_gene: TRBJ2-1; d_gene: NA; CDR3aa: CASSSPIAAHRSEQFF; CDR3nt: TGTGCCAGCAGTTCCCCCATAGCGGCACATAGGAGCGAGCAGTTCTTC
v_gene: TRBV28; j_gene: TRBJ2-6; d_gene: NA; CDR3aa: CASSGHSGANVLTF; CDR3nt: TGTGCCAGCTCCGGACACTCTGGGGCCAACGTCCTGACTTTC
v_gene: TRBV18; j_gene: TRBJ2-2; d_gene: NA; CDR3aa: CASSPLRQRSNTGELFF; CDR3nt: TGTGCCAGCTCACCATTGAGACAGAGGTCGAACACCGGGGAGCTGTTTTTT
v_gene: TRBV6-1; j_gene: TRBJ1-2; d_gene: TRBD1; CDR3aa: CASSERSTRTPGGYGYTF; CDR3nt: TGTGCCAGCAGTGAGAGATCGACAAGGACCCCAGGGGGCTATGGCTACACCTTC
v_gene: TRBV18; j_gene: TRBJ1-1; d_gene: TRBD1; CDR3aa: CASSETGALGTEAFF; CDR3nt: TGTGCCAGCTCAGAAACAGGGGCCCTCGGCACTGAAGCTTTCTTT
v_gene: TRBV27; j_gene: TRBJ2-5; d_gene: TRBD2; CDR3aa: CASSLSGPGTSGTQYF; CDR3nt: TGTGCCAGCAGTTTATCTGGACCCGGGACTAGCGGGACCCAGTACTTC
v_gene: TRBV4-3; j_gene: TRBJ2-5; d_gene: NA; CDR3aa: CASSQDRRIPSGTQYF; CDR3nt: TGCGCCAGCAGCCAAGACCGTCGAATCCCCAGCGGGACCCAGTACTTC
v_gene: TRBV6-5; j_gene: TRBJ1-1; d_gene: NA; CDR3aa: CASSYGGNENTEAFF; CDR3nt: TGTGCCAGCAGTTACGGGGGGAATGAAAACACTGAAGCTTTCTTT
v_gene: TRBV2; j_gene: TRBJ2-7; d_gene: NA; CDR3aa: CASSPGGPYEQYF; CDR3nt: TGTGCCAGCAGTCCCGGGGGTCCCTACGAGCAGTACTTC
v_gene: TRBV14; j_gene: TRBJ2-2; d_gene: NA; CDR3aa: CASSRGLPGELFF; CDR3nt: TGTGCCAGCAGCCGCGGACTACCCGGGGAGCTGTTTTTT
v_gene: TRBV2; j_gene: TRBJ1-2; d_gene: TRBD1; CDR3aa: CASSPSGRGDYGYTF; CDR3nt: TGTGCCAGCAGCCCTTCGGGCAGGGGGGACTATGGCTACACCTTC
v_gene: TRBV28; j_gene: TRBJ1-1; d_gene: NA; CDR3aa: CASSSRENTEAFF; CDR3nt: TGTGCCAGCAGCTCGCGGGAGAACACTGAAGCTTTCTTT
v_gene: TRBV5-1; j_gene: TRBJ1-1; d_gene: NA; CDR3aa: CASSFDKNTEAFF; CDR3nt: TGCGCCAGCAGCTTCGACAAGAACACTGAAGCTTTCTTT
v_gene: TRBV28; j_gene: TRBJ2-7; d_gene: NA; CDR3aa: CASTARSYEQYF; CDR3nt: TGTGCCAGCACCGCTAGGTCCTACGAGCAGTACTTC
v_gene: TRBV5-4; j_gene: TRBJ2-3; d_gene: TRBD2; CDR3aa: CASSLGLAGGVDTQYF; CDR3nt: TGTGCCAGCAGCTTGGGACTAGCGGGAGGAGTAGATACGCAGTATTTT
v_gene: TRBV2; j_gene: TRBJ1-5; d_gene: NA; CDR3aa: CASNGAANQPQHF; CDR3nt: TGTGCCAGCAATGGGGCAGCCAATCAGCCCCAGCATTTT
v_gene: TRBV2; j_gene: TRBJ2-1; d_gene: TRBD2; CDR3aa: CASRESTGGWNEQFF; CDR3nt: TGTGCCAGCAGGGAATCAACGGGAGGGTGGAATGAGCAGTTCTTC
v_gene: TRBV7-3; j_gene: TRBJ1-3; d_gene: NA; CDR3aa: CASSAPRQSSSGNTIYF; CDR3nt: TGTGCCAGCAGCGCGCCGCGACAATCCAGCTCTGGAAACACCATATATTTT
v_gene: TRBV6-6; j_gene: TRBJ2-7; d_gene: NA; CDR3aa: CASYIRLNRSPYEQYF; CDR3nt: TGTGCCAGCTATATAAGATTAAACAGGTCTCCCTACGAGCAGTACTTC
v_gene: TRBV4-3; j_gene: TRBJ2-3; d_gene: TRBD2; CDR3aa: CASSQDISGGAFTQYF; CDR3nt: TGCGCCAGCAGCCAAGATATTAGCGGGGGGGCTTTCACGCAGTATTTT
v_gene: TRBV13; j_gene: TRBJ1-6; d_gene: NA; CDR3aa: CASSLGQGMYSYNSPLHF; CDR3nt: TGTGCCAGCAGCTTAGGACAGGGAATGTACTCCTATAATTCACCCCTCCACTTT
v_gene: TRBV25-1; j_gene: TRBJ1-5; d_gene: NA; CDR3aa: CASSDTYSNQPQHF; CDR3nt: TGTGCCAGCAGCGATACATATAGCAATCAGCCCCAGCATTTT
v_gene: TRBV19; j_gene: TRBJ2-7; d_gene: TRBD2; CDR3aa: CASSMDVGLARDEQYF; CDR3nt: TGTGCCAGTAGTATGGATGTAGGACTAGCCCGTGACGAGCAGTACTTC
v_gene: TRBV27; j_gene: TRBJ2-1; d_gene: TRBD2; CDR3aa: CASSAGGGFSYNEQFF; CDR3nt: TGTGCCAGCAGCGCCGGGGGGGGGTTCTCCTACAATGAGCAGTTCTTC
v_gene: TRBV30; j_gene: TRBJ2-3; d_gene: TRBD2; CDR3aa: CAWSGGIMGEGIYTQYF; CDR3nt: TGTGCCTGGAGTGGAGGGATAATGGGGGAGGGCATATATACGCAGTATTTT
v_gene: TRBV7-8; j_gene: TRBJ2-1; d_gene: NA; CDR3aa: CASSLEDSYNEQFF; CDR3nt: TGTGCCAGCAGCTTAGAGGACAGCTACAATGAGCAGTTCTTC
v_gene: TRBV5-1; j_gene: TRBJ1-6; d_gene: NA; CDR3aa: CASSPQGGSYNSPLHF; CDR3nt: TGCGCCAGCAGCCCTCAGGGTGGGTCCTATAATTCACCCCTCCACTTT
v_gene: TRBV7-2; j_gene: TRBJ2-2; d_gene: TRBD1; CDR3aa: CASSRHRTGLTGELFF; CDR3nt: TGTGCCAGCAGCCGACATAGGACAGGCCTCACCGGGGAGCTGTTTTTT
v_gene: TRBV7-3; j_gene: TRBJ2-5; d_gene: TRBD1; CDR3aa: CASSRQGGETQYF; CDR3nt: TGTGCCAGCAGTCGACAGGGGGGAGAGACCCAGTACTTC
v_gene: TRBV2; j_gene: TRBJ1-1; d_gene: NA; CDR3aa: CASSGGRLNTEAFF; CDR3nt: TGTGCCAGCAGTGGGGGCAGGTTGAACACTGAAGCTTTCTTT
v_gene: TRBV29-1; j_gene: TRBJ1-2; d_gene: NA; CDR3aa: CSVEAFTGYYGYTF; CDR3nt: TGCAGCGTTGAAGCGTTCACAGGGTACTATGGCTACACCTTC
v_gene: TRBV27; j_gene: TRBJ1-6; d_gene: TRBD1; CDR3aa: CASSSRSGTGKGGSPLHF; CDR3nt: TGTGCCAGCAGCTCCCGGTCCGGGACAGGTAAAGGGGGATCACCCCTCCACTTT
v_gene: TRBV6-5; j_gene: TRBJ2-1; d_gene: TRBD2; CDR3aa: CASRSLAVNEQFF; CDR3nt: TGTGCCAGCAGGTCTCTAGCGGTAAATGAGCAGTTCTTC
v_gene: TRBV5-1; j_gene: TRBJ2-1; d_gene: NA; CDR3aa: CASSLGESTYNEQFF; CDR3nt: TGCGCCAGCAGCTTGGGGGAGTCGACCTACAATGAGCAGTTCTTC
v_gene: TRBV2; j_gene: TRBJ1-5; d_gene: NA; CDR3aa: CASRREKSNQPQHF; CDR3nt: TGTGCCAGCAGGAGGGAGAAGAGCAATCAGCCCCAGCATTTT
v_gene: TRBV6-6; j_gene: TRBJ1-5; d_gene: NA; CDR3aa: CASSFRVNNQPQHF; CDR3nt: TGTGCCAGCAGTTTCAGGGTAAACAATCAGCCCCAGCATTTT
v_gene: TRBV5-1; j_gene: TRBJ2-5; d_gene: TRBD2; CDR3aa: CASSSGTSGRAGGETQYF; CDR3nt: TGCGCCAGCAGCAGTGGGACTAGCGGGAGGGCCGGTGGAGAGACCCAGTACTTC
v_gene: TRBV6-1; j_gene: TRBJ1-5; d_gene: NA; CDR3aa: CASSEAAKQPQHF; CDR3nt: TGTGCCAGCAGTGAAGCAGCGAAACAGCCCCAGCATTTT
v_gene: TRBV5-1; j_gene: TRBJ1-5; d_gene: NA; CDR3aa: CASSPGWAGAYSNQPQHF; CDR3nt: TGCGCCAGCAGCCCAGGCTGGGCGGGGGCCTATAGCAATCAGCCCCAGCATTTT
v_gene: TRBV12-5; j_gene: TRBJ2-5; d_gene: TRBD1; CDR3aa: CASAPDREWETQYF; CDR3nt: TGTGCTAGTGCTCCGGACAGGGAGTGGGAGACCCAGTACTTC
v_gene: TRBV30; j_gene: TRBJ2-1; d_gene: NA; CDR3aa: CAWSEGGLYNEQFF; CDR3nt: TGTGCCTGGAGTGAGGGGGGGCTTTACAATGAGCAGTTCTTC
v_gene: TRBV29-1; j_gene: TRBJ2-1; d_gene: NA; CDR3aa: CSALEGARDEQFF; CDR3nt: TGCAGCGCGTTGGAGGGGGCGCGTGATGAGCAGTTCTTC
v_gene: TRBV4-1; j_gene: TRBJ2-1; d_gene: TRBD2; CDR3aa: CASSQDPLAGSYNEQFF; CDR3nt: TGCGCCAGCAGCCAAGATCCTCTAGCGGGCTCCTACAATGAGCAGTTCTTC
v_gene: TRBV5-1; j_gene: TRBJ1-5; d_gene: NA; CDR3aa: CASSPGDSNQPQHF; CDR3nt: TGCGCCAGCAGCCCCGGGGATAGCAATCAGCCCCAGCATTTT
v_gene: TRBV18; j_gene: TRBJ1-2; d_gene: NA; CDR3aa: CASSPRQDYGYTF; CDR3nt: TGTGCCAGCTCACCCCGACAGGACTATGGCTACACCTTC
v_gene: TRBV7-9; j_gene: TRBJ1-2; d_gene: NA; CDR3aa: CASSLDPGLSYGYTF; CDR3nt: TGTGCCAGCAGCTTAGATCCAGGACTATCGTATGGCTACACCTTC
v_gene: TRBV11-2; j_gene: TRBJ2-7; d_gene: NA; CDR3aa: CASSLVPGTYEQYF; CDR3nt: TGTGCCAGCAGCTTAGTTCCAGGGACCTACGAGCAGTACTTC
v_gene: TRBV10-3; j_gene: TRBJ2-7; d_gene: NA; CDR3aa: CAIGPGGEQYF; CDR3nt: TGTGCCATCGGGCCCGGGGGCGAGCAGTACTTC